This is a list of T cell receptor beta chains from one sample in a study of T cell responses to AZD1222 COVID-19 vaccine. The method was immunoSEQ multiplex PCR; TCRdb's version includes in-frame clones alone and lacks a portion of them. The table includes 90,000 to 120,000 clones, around 92% detected once. The sequenced sample was peripheral blood, obtained 28 days after the second AZD1222 dose. The source of these receptors is an adult who received the AZD1222 COVID-19 vaccine. Both conserved end residues are part of each CDR3. Each record gives: D gene, clone size, V gene, J gene, CDR3 protein, CDR3 DNA. D genes are given only for firm matches. Size tells how often a clone was seen (once, few, many) or the class of an expanded clone, and some rows leave it out.

d_call: TRBD1; clone_size: .; v_call: TRBV6-7; j_call: TRBJ1-5; cdr3_aa: CASSWLGQGHQPQHF; cdr3_nt: TGTGCCAGCAGTTGGCTGGGACAGGGACATCAGCCCCAGCATTTT
d_call: .; clone_size: once; v_call: TRBV5-1; j_call: TRBJ1-5; cdr3_aa: CASSLSGARNQPQHF; cdr3_nt: TGCGCCAGCAGCTTGAGCGGGGCTCGCAATCAGCCCCAGCATTTT
d_call: TRBD2; clone_size: .; v_call: TRBV30; j_call: TRBJ2-7; cdr3_aa: CAWKLAGVYEQYF; cdr3_nt: TGTGCCTGGAAGCTAGCGGGAGTCTACGAGCAGTACTTC
d_call: .; clone_size: .; v_call: TRBV6-5; j_call: TRBJ1-2; cdr3_aa: CASSYSQGSYGYTF; cdr3_nt: TGTGCCAGCAGTTACTCTCAAGGGAGCTATGGCTACACCTTC
d_call: .; clone_size: once; v_call: TRBV19; j_call: TRBJ1-6; cdr3_aa: CASSAGTEVRSPLHF; cdr3_nt: TGTGCCAGTAGTGCTGGGACCGAAGTACGCTCACCCCTCCACTTT
d_call: TRBD1; clone_size: few; v_call: TRBV7-8; j_call: TRBJ2-1; cdr3_aa: CASFPGTGGYNEQFF; cdr3_nt: TGTGCCAGCTTTCCCGGGACAGGGGGCTACAATGAGCAGTTCTTC
d_call: .; clone_size: .; v_call: TRBV7-2; j_call: TRBJ1-2; cdr3_aa: CASTDEGGASGYTF; cdr3_nt: TGTGCCAGCACCGACGAGGGGGGGGCCTCTGGCTACACCTTC
d_call: .; clone_size: .; v_call: TRBV11-2; j_call: TRBJ2-5; cdr3_aa: CASSLILQETQYF; cdr3_nt: TGTGCCAGCAGCTTGATCCTGCAAGAGACCCAGTACTTC
d_call: .; clone_size: .; v_call: TRBV7-2; j_call: TRBJ1-2; cdr3_aa: CASSTGFRYGYTF; cdr3_nt: TGTGCCAGCAGCACCGGATTCCGCTATGGCTACACCTTC
d_call: TRBD2; clone_size: once; v_call: TRBV7-2; j_call: TRBJ2-1; cdr3_aa: CASSLVASGRIQFF; cdr3_nt: TGTGCCAGCAGCTTAGTGGCTAGCGGGAGGATACAGTTCTTC
d_call: TRBD1; clone_size: .; v_call: TRBV18; j_call: TRBJ1-1; cdr3_aa: CASSSTGVDDTEAFF; cdr3_nt: TGTGCCAGCTCATCTACAGGGGTAGACGACACTGAAGCTTTCTTT
d_call: .; clone_size: once; v_call: TRBV6-6; j_call: TRBJ1-1; cdr3_aa: CASSLGGDMNTEAFF; cdr3_nt: TGTGCCAGCAGTTTGGGCGGAGACATGAACACTGAAGCTTTCTTT
d_call: .; clone_size: .; v_call: TRBV5-6; j_call: TRBJ1-1; cdr3_aa: CASSNTGTHTEAFF; cdr3_nt: TGTGCCAGCAGCAATACCGGGACACACACTGAAGCTTTCTTT
d_call: .; clone_size: once; v_call: TRBV23-1; j_call: TRBJ2-7; cdr3_aa: CASSQSVIMREQYF; cdr3_nt: TGCGCCAGCAGTCAATCGGTGATCATGCGGGAGCAGTACTTC
d_call: .; clone_size: .; v_call: TRBV6-5; j_call: TRBJ1-3; cdr3_aa: CASTLGRGNTIYF; cdr3_nt: TGTGCCAGCACTCTAGGTAGAGGAAACACCATATATTTT
d_call: .; clone_size: .; v_call: TRBV7-9; j_call: TRBJ1-5; cdr3_aa: CASSLGWTESNQPQHF; cdr3_nt: TGTGCCAGCAGCTTAGGGTGGACAGAGAGCAATCAGCCCCAGCATTTT
d_call: TRBD1; clone_size: .; v_call: TRBV6-5; j_call: TRBJ2-7; cdr3_aa: CASRPGQLPYEQYF; cdr3_nt: TGTGCCAGCAGACCGGGACAGTTACCCTACGAGCAGTACTTC
d_call: .; clone_size: .; v_call: TRBV28; j_call: TRBJ1-1; cdr3_aa: CASSPPPPGTEAFF; cdr3_nt: TGTGCCAGCAGTCCCCCTCCACCCGGGACAGAAGCTTTCTTT
d_call: .; clone_size: .; v_call: TRBV14; j_call: TRBJ2-6; cdr3_aa: CASSQDSRGAWLKDSGANVLTF; cdr3_nt: TGTGCCAGCAGCCAAGATAGCAGAGGGGCATGGCTAAAGGACTCTGGGGCCAACGTCCTGACTTTC
d_call: TRBD1; clone_size: once; v_call: TRBV3-1/TRBV3-2; j_call: TRBJ2-1; cdr3_aa: CASTDRGGYNEQFF; cdr3_nt: TGTGCCAGTACGGACAGGGGGGGTTACAATGAGCAGTTCTTC
d_call: .; clone_size: once; v_call: TRBV15; j_call: TRBJ2-1; cdr3_aa: CATSRQGVGSYNEQFF; cdr3_nt: TGTGCCACCAGTCGCCAAGGGGTAGGCTCCTACAATGAGCAGTTCTTC
d_call: .; clone_size: .; v_call: TRBV10-2; j_call: TRBJ1-2; cdr3_aa: CASSESEQGYGYTF; cdr3_nt: TGCGCCAGCAGTGAGTCGGAACAGGGATATGGCTACACCTTC
d_call: .; clone_size: once; v_call: TRBV6-5; j_call: TRBJ2-7; cdr3_aa: CASSYSQANSYEQYF; cdr3_nt: TGTGCCAGCAGTTACTCCCAGGCGAACTCCTACGAGCAGTACTTC
d_call: TRBD2; clone_size: .; v_call: TRBV27; j_call: TRBJ2-2; cdr3_aa: CASRLGGLAAGELFF; cdr3_nt: TGTGCCAGCCGCCTGGGGGGACTAGCGGCGGGGGAGCTGTTTTTT
d_call: .; clone_size: .; v_call: TRBV5-4; j_call: TRBJ1-5; cdr3_aa: CASSLQGDQPQHF; cdr3_nt: TGTGCCAGCAGCTTACAGGGAGACCAGCCCCAGCATTTT
d_call: .; clone_size: once; v_call: TRBV19; j_call: TRBJ2-1; cdr3_aa: CASTPGQGRSYNEQFF; cdr3_nt: TGTGCCAGTACCCCCGGCCAGGGCAGATCCTACAATGAGCAGTTCTTC
d_call: .; clone_size: .; v_call: TRBV18; j_call: TRBJ2-1; cdr3_aa: CASSPPVRYNEQFF; cdr3_nt: TGTGCCAGCTCACCACCAGTTCGCTACAATGAGCAGTTCTTC
d_call: TRBD1; clone_size: .; v_call: TRBV5-4; j_call: TRBJ1-3; cdr3_aa: CASSVGQGAPGNTIYF; cdr3_nt: TGTGCCAGCAGCGTCGGACAGGGAGCGCCTGGAAACACCATATATTTT